The TCR beta chain under discussion was sequenced for a study of OX40 agonist ivuxolimab in advanced cancers. At the level of the study: Clinicians treated patients with ivuxolimab, an agonistic anti-OX40 (CD134) antibody.

This CDR3 comprises 15 residues. Per germline, CDR1 SGHAT and CDR2 FQNNGV. V was pared by 4 bases and J by 9 bases, with 11 bases of the junction left unmatched. Patients were ineligible given autoimmune disease history or systemic immunosuppression. Researchers took blood at baseline, on cycle 4 day 1, and on cycle 7 day 1. The method was immunoSEQ multiplex PCR; TCRdb's version includes in-frame clones alone and lacks a portion of them. The table has approximately 53,000 clones, over 85% seen once; the top ten hold roughly 22%. The source is an adult with an advanced solid tumor such as melanoma, head and neck, liver or kidney cancer. This chain links TRBV11-2 with TRBJ2-2; 7 nucleotides match TRBD2. The specimen was CD4+ or CD8+ T cells sorted from blood, collected in a trial of the OX40 agonist ivuxolimab. This chain's CDR3 is CASSSAGAPGRELFF. The CDR3, as DNA: TGTGCCAGCAGCTCCGCGGGAGCTCCCGGACGGGAGCTGTTTTTT.